The clone carrying this TCR beta chain is a singleton in its sample. The target antigen is unknown. The sample belongs to a study of radiation and T cells in renal cell carcinoma. About the research overall: Nephrectomy followed 15 Gy stereotactic body radiation by 4 weeks. The study's findings and limits: From baseline, blood top tumor clonotypes peaked at 2 weeks post-radiation.

The CDR3 length is 13 residues. Germline V CDR1 and CDR2: SGHAT, FQNNGV. Trimming left V 5 bases short and J 1 base short, with 8 bases between. Generated by immunoSEQ multiplex PCR, the TCRdb table keeps only in-frame clones and is missing some. The sample holds some 140,000 clones, approximately 91% seen once. The time point is: baseline pretreatment blood. As for treatment: 15 Gy SBRT to primary tumor, nephrectomy 4 weeks later. Serial blood draws occurred at baseline and 2 and 4 weeks post-SBRT. This clonotype originated in a woman in her fifties or sixties with renal cell carcinoma. V and J are TRBV11-2 and TRBJ2-5, with D uncertain. Sequencing was performed on blood, taken from a patient whose treatment included radiotherapy and nephrectomy. CDR3 amino acids: CASSQERQETQYF. CDR3 DNA sequence: TGTGCCAGCAGCCAGGAGCGCCAAGAGACCCAGTACTTC.